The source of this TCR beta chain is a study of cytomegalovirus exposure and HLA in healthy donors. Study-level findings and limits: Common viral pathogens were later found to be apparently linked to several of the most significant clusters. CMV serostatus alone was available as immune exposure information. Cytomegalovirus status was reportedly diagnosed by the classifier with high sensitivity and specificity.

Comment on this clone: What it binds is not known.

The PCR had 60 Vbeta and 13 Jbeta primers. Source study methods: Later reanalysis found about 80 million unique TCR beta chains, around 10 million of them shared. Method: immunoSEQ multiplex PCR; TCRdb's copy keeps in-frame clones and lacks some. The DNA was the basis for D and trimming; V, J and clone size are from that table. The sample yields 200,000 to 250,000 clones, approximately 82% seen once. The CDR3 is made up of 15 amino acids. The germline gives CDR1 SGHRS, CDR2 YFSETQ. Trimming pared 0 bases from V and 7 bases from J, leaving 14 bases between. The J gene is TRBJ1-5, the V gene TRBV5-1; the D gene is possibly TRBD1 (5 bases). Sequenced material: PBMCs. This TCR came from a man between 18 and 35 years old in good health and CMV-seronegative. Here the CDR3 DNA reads TGCGCCAGCAGCTTGGCGGGAGGGGAAAGGCAGCCCCAGCATTTT. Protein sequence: CASSLAGGERQPQHF.